Following are 11 T cell receptor beta chains from one sample sequenced in a study of PD-1 blockade in classical Hodgkin lymphoma. The time point denotes: newly diagnosed, previously untreated cHL patient sample. CD4+ T cells were purified from thawed PBMCs by negative selection. Sequencing used immunoSEQ multiplex PCR; TCRdb keeps in-frame clones, though not all of them. The sample gives more than 15,000 clones, approximately 90% of which show up once; 0.51% is in the top ten. The sequenced sample consisted of CD4+ T cells from blood. Every receptor here comes from a human donor with classical Hodgkin lymphoma.

The chain employs TRBV11-2 and TRBJ2-1; D is uncertain. In germline, CDR1 is SGHAT, CDR2 FQNNGV. This CDR3 has 14 residues. V shed 3 bases and J shed 7 bases, with 13 bases lying between them. DNA for the CDR3: TGTGCCAGCAGCTTTACCCCCAAGGGAAATGAGCAGTTCTTC. Residues: CASSFTPKGNEQFF.

The chain joins TRBV6-5 to TRBJ2-1, with 9 nucleotides matching TRBD2. The CDR3 spans 15 residues. Germline CDR1 is MNHEY and CDR2 is SVGAGI. V lost 4 bases and J lost 0; bases outside the gene matches: 1. CDR3 amino acids: CASSFSGSSYNEQFF. The CDR3 bases are TGTGCCAGCAGTTTTAGCGGGAGCTCCTACAATGAGCAGTTCTTC.

The chain is built from TRBV6-4 and TRBJ2-6; 13 positions agree with TRBD2. The CDR3 covers 18 residues. With V trimmed by 5 bases and J by 2 bases, 6 bases remained unmatched. Germline values: CDR1 MRHNA, CDR2 SNTAGT. The CDR3 sequence is CASSPGLAGAAGANVLTF. In nucleotides, the CDR3 is TGTGCCAGCAGTCCTGGACTAGCGGGAGCTGCTGGGGCCAACGTCCTGACTTTC.

In this sample, this clone turned up once. V is TRBV6-4 and J is TRBJ1-5; possibly TRBD1 for D (6 bases). CDR3 length equals 14 residues. CDR1 is MRHNA, CDR2 SNTAGT, per germline. V lost 0 bases and J lost 7, with 10 bases in between. The CDR3: CASSDSEGVQPQHF. CDR3 coding DNA: TGTGCCAGCAGTGACTCTGAGGGGGTCCAGCCCCAGCATTTT.

This sequence joins TRBV11-2 and TRBJ2-1; 11 bases agree with TRBD2. J gave up 8 bases and V 5 bases, and 8 bases lay outside the gene matches. CDR3 length: 15 amino acids. Per the germline V gene, CDR1 is SGHAT and CDR2 is FQNNGV. The CDR3 coding sequence is TGTGCCAGCAGCCCTTTAGCGGGAGGGGGCGATGAGCAGTTCTTC. Protein: CASSPLAGGGDEQFF.

The CDR3 nucleotides are TGTGCCACTACTACTAAAGAGACCCAGTACTTC. Protein product: CATTTKETQYF. This chain links TRBV6-5 with TRBJ2-5; no definite D call. The V gene lost 10 bases and the J gene lost 3 bases, with 9 bases spanning the gap. This CDR3 is 11 amino acids long. Germline V gene lookup returns CDR1 MNHEY and CDR2 SVGAGI.

The V and J genes are TRBV18 and TRBJ2-1, with TRBD2 as a possible D gene (6 bases). The CDR3 is 14 amino acids. Germline-derived CDR1 and CDR2 are KGHSH and LQKENI. Trimming removed 2 bases at V and 9 bases at J, with 14 bases between. The CDR3 bases are TGTGCCAGCTCACCATCGTCCCCCGGGGGTGAGCAGTTCTTC. This translates into CASSPSSPGGEQFF.

In its sample, this clone was seen a few times. The V and J genes are TRBV7-9 and TRBJ2-7, with 8 bases fitting TRBD2. The V segment lost 3 bases and the J segment 5 bases; nucleotides outside the gene matches: 12. Germline V gene sequence: CDR1 SEHNR, CDR2 FQNEAQ (reference sequence). This CDR3 has 16 residues. CDR3 bases: TGTGCCAGCAGCTTCGAGCGGGAGCAGTTTAGCGACGAGCAGTACTTC. This gives the protein CASSFEREQFSDEQYF.

V usage is TRBV27 and J usage is TRBJ2-3; TRBD2 aligns across 7 bases. CDR1 is MNHEY, CDR2 SMNVEV, per germline (reference sequence). V dropped 3 bases and J dropped 3; count of bases not matched to a gene: 3. This CDR3 region has 14 residues. As DNA, the CDR3 is TGTGCCAGCAGTTTCGCCGGGAGGACAGATACGCAGTATTTT. Translated: CASSFAGRTDTQYF.

The genes are TRBV4-2 and TRBJ1-2, with TRBD1 matching 8 bases. The CDR3 covers 16 residues. Losses at the gene ends were 1 base for V and 6 bases for J; bases not matched to a gene: 10. Germline CDR1 and CDR2: LGHNA and YNFKEQ. For the CDR3, the DNA is TGTGCCAGCAGCCAAGGTCACACAGGGGGTACCCATGGCTACACCTTC. It encodes CASSQGHTGGTHGYTF.

The chain is built from TRBV6-1 and TRBJ2-5, with D hard to call. Trimming shortened V by 2 bases and J by 5 bases, and 9 bases separated the two germline ends. Germline assignment: CDR1 MNHNS and CDR2 SASEGT. The CDR3 consists of 13 residues. The CDR3 loop reads CASSEMGFETQYF. The CDR3 bases are TGTGCCAGCAGTGAAATGGGTTTTGAGACCCAGTACTTC.